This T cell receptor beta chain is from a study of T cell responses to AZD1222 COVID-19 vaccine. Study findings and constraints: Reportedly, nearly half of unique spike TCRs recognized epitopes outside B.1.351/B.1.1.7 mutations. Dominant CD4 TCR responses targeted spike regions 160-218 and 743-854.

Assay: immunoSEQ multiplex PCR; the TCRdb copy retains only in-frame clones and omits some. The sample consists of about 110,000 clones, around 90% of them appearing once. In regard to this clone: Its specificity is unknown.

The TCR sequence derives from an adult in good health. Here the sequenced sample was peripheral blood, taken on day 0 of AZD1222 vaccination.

CDR3 sequence reads: CASSPAGTGSYNEQFF. The CDR3 coding sequence is TGTGCCAGCAGTCCCGCCGGGACGGGCTCCTACAATGAGCAGTTCTTC. V gene TRBV28 combines with J gene TRBJ2-1, with D perhaps given as TRBD1 or TRBD2 (5 bases each). CDR3 length: 16 amino acids. Trimming took off 5 bases at V and 0 bases at J, with 14 bases between the two ends. Germline V gene data show CDR1 as MDHEN and CDR2 as SYDVKM. The full variable domain, with the rest looked up from reference TRBV28 and TRBJ2-1, is DVKVTQSSRYLVKRTGEKVFLECVQDMDHENMFWYRQDPGLGLRLIYFSYDVKMKEKGDIPEGYSVSREKKERFSLILESASTNQTSMYLCASSPAGTGSYNEQFFGPGTRLTVL.